This T cell receptor beta chain derives from a study of shared clonotypes between healthy human individuals. At the level of the study: The people who gave samples were a couple of women and a few men aged 18 to 49.

Donors had no recently reported acute infections or vaccinations and were HIV-negative. V was shortened by 5 bases and J by 2 bases, with 9 bases between the two germline ends. CDR3 length: 12 amino acids. Germline V gives CDR1 SQVTM, CDR2 ANQGSEA. PBMC DNA, left unsorted, was sequenced on ten immunoSEQ deep assay plates. Sequencing was performed with immunoSEQ multiplex PCR; in TCRdb, only in-frame clones are kept and a portion is missing. This sample has hundreds of thousands of clones, with about 80% found just once. This receptor was obtained from a woman in her 40s in good health. Some clones in this sample may be carry-over from other donors' samples. The rearrangement joins TRBV29-1 to TRBJ2-5, with D hard to call. Sequenced input: PBMCs. CDR3 in amino acids: CSVSLGQETQYF. In DNA, the CDR3 is TGCAGCGTTTCACTCGGTCAAGAGACCCAGTACTTC.